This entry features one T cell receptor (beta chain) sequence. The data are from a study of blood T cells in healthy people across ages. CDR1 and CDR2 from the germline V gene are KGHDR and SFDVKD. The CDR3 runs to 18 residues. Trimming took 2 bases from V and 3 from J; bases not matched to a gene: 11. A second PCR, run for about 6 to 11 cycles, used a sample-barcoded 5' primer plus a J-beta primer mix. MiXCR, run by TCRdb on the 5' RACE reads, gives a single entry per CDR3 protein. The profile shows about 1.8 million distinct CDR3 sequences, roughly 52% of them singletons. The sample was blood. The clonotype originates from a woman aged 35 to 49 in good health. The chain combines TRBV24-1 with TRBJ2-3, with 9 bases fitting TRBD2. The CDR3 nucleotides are TGTGCCACCAGTGATTACGGCGGGGGGGGCTTCAGGACAGATACGCAGTATTTT. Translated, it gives CATSDYGGGGFRTDTQYF.